This TCR beta chain was captured in a study of T-cell reconstitution after alpha-beta-depleted transplantation in children. There are a few counts of this clonotype. Researchers prepared the TCRbeta library using unique molecular identifiers, the study reports. TCRdb processed the PCR reads anew with MiXCR; each CDR3 protein has one entry. The sample lists a few hundred thousand distinct CDR3 sequences, 10% occurring once. In germline, CDR1 is MNHEY, CDR2 SVGEGT. This CDR3 has 15 residues. V was shortened by 6 bases and J by 0 bases, with 15 bases between the two germline ends. The sequence was collected from a human donor who donated a stem cell graft to a child with acute lymphoblastic leukemia. Sequencing used PBMCs from the stem cell graft donor, obtained from the stem cell graft. The rearrangement links TRBV6-2 or TRBV6-3 to TRBJ2-7; no reliable D call. The CDR3 reads CASSHYSDDSYEQYF. The CDR3 DNA sequence: TGTGCCAGCAGCCATTACAGTGACGACTCCTACGAGCAGTACTTC.